This record concerns one T cell receptor beta chain sequence. Its antigen is undetermined. The source of the sample is a study of human T cells and chemical hapten exposure. In the study overall: Mostly female patients had alopecia areata, totalis or universalis. Study-level findings and limits: With alopecia, donors may have immune responses unlike healthy people's.

The CDR3 runs to 14 residues. CDR1 is SNHLY, CDR2 FYNNEI, per germline. The V gene end was trimmed by 4 bases and the J gene end by 8 bases; junction bases not matched to a gene: 8. Time point meaning: patch test 3, about 24 weeks after DPC sensitization. Treatment specified: therapeutic diphenylcyclopropenone sensitization with weekly scalp DPC. Each donor was an alopecia patient between 18 and 70 years of age who qualified for DPC. MiXCR, run by TCRdb on the RACE reads, gives a single entry per CDR3 protein. This table holds about 84,000 distinct CDR3 sequences, approximately 10% found once. The clonotype comes from a woman aged 50 to 60 with alopecia areata. Some clones in this sample may be carry-over from other donors' samples. Specimen: whole blood, collected in connection with sensitization to the hapten diphenylcyclopropenone (DPC). V usage is TRBV2 and J usage is TRBJ2-4; 7 positions match TRBD1. This CDR3 reads CASSVRRQGDIQYF. CDR3 DNA: TGTGCCAGCAGTGTTAGGAGGCAGGGGGACATTCAGTACTTC.